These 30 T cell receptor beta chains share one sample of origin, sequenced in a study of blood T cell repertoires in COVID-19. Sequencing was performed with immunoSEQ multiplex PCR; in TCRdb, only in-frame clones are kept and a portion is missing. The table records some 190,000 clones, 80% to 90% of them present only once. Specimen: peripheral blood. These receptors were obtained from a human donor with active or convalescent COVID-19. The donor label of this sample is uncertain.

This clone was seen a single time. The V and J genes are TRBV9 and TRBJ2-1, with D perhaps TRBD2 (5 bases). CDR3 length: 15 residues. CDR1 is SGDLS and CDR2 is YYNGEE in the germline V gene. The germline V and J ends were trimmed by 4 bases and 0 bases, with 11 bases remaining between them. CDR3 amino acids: CASSLQRTSYNEQFF. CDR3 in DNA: TGTGCCAGCAGCCTCCAGCGGACCTCCTACAATGAGCAGTTCTTC.

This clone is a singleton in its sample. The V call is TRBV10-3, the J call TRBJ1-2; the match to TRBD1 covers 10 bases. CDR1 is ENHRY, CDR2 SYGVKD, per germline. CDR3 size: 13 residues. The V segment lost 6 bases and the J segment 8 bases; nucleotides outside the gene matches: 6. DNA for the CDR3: TGTGCCATCAGGGTGGACAGGGGGGAAGGCTACACCTTC. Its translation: CAIRVDRGEGYTF.

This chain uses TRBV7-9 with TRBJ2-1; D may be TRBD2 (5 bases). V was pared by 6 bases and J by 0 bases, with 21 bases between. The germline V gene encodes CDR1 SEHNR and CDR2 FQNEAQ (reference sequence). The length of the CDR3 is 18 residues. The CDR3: CASSMPRNRGSSYNEQFF. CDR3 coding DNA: TGTGCCAGCAGTATGCCTCGTAACAGAGGGAGCTCCTACAATGAGCAGTTCTTC.

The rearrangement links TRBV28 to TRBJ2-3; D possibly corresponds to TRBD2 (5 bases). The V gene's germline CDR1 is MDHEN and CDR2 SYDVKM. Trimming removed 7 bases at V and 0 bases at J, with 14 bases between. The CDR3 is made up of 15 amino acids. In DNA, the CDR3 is TGTGCCAGCAATCAGCTCGGGGTTAGCACAGATACGCAGTATTTT. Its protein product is CASNQLGVSTDTQYF.

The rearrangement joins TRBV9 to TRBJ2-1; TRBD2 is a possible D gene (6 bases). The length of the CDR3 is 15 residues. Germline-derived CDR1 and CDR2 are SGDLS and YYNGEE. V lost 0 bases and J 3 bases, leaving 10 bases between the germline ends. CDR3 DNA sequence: TGTGCCAGCAGCGTAGTATCGGGAGACTACAATGAGCAGTTCTTC. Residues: CASSVVSGDYNEQFF.

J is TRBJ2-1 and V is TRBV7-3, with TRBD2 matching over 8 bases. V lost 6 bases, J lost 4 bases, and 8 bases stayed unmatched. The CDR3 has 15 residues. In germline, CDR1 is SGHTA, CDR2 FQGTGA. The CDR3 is CASSDLAGRYNEQFF. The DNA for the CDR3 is TGTGCCAGCAGTGATCTAGCGGGCCGATACAATGAGCAGTTCTTC.

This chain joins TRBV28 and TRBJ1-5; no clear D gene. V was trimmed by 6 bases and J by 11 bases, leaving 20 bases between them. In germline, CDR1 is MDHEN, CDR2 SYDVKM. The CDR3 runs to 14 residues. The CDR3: CASRGGDAAGAQHF. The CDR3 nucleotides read TGTGCCAGCAGGGGTGGTGACGCAGCGGGAGCCCAGCATTTT. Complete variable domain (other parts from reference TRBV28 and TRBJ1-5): DVKVTQSSRYLVKRTGEKVFLECVQDMDHENMFWYRQDPGLGLRLIYFSYDVKMKEKGDIPEGYSVSREKKERFSLILESASTNQTSMYLCASRGGDAAGAQHFGDGTRLSIL.

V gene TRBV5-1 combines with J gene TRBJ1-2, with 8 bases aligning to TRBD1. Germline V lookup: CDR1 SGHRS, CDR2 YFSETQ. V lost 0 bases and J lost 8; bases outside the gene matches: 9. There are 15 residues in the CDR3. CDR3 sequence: CASSLADRGSGGYTF. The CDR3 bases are TGCGCCAGCAGCTTGGCCGACAGGGGATCCGGAGGCTACACCTTC.

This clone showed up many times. The CDR3 loop is CASSRWLSQDTGELFF. The CDR3 DNA reads as TGTGCCAGCAGCCGTTGGTTGAGCCAGGACACCGGGGAGCTGTTTTTT. The chain carries TRBV5-5 and TRBJ2-2; D is ambiguous. Germline values: CDR1 SGHKS, CDR2 YYEKEE (reference sequence). V was clipped by 4 bases and J by 3 bases, with 16 bases between them. The CDR3 runs to 16 residues. Complete variable domain (other parts from reference TRBV5-5 and TRBJ2-2): DAGVTQSPTHLIKTRGQQVTLRCSPISGHKSVSWYQQVLGQGPQFIFQYYEKEERGRGNFPDRFSARQFPNYSSELNVNALLLGDSALYLCASSRWLSQDTGELFFGEGSRLTVL.

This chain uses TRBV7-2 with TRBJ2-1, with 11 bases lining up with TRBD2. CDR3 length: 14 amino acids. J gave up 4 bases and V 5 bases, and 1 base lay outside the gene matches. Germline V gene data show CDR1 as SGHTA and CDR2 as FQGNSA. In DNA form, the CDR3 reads TGTGCCAGCAGCGCTAGCGGGAGGTACAATGAGCAGTTCTTC. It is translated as CASSASGRYNEQFF.

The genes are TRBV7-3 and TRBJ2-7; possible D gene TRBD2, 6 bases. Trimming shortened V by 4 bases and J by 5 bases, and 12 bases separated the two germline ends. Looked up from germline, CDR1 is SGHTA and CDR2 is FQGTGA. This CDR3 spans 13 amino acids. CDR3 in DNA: TGTGCCAGCAGCTCCCTATGGGGGGACGAGCAGTACTTC. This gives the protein CASSSLWGDEQYF.

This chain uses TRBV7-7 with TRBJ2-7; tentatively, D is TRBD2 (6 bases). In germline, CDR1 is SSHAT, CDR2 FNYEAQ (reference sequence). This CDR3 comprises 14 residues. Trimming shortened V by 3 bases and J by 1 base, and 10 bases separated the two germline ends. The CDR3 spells CASSLSGGSYEQYF. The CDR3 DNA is TGTGCCAGCAGCTTGAGTGGGGGGTCCTACGAGCAGTACTTC.

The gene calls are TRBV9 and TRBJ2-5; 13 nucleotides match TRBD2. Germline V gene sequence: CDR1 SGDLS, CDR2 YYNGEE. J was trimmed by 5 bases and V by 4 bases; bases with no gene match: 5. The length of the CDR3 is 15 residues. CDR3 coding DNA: TGTGCCAGCAGCCCGGGACTAGCGGGATATGAGACCCAGTACTTC. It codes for CASSPGLAGYETQYF.

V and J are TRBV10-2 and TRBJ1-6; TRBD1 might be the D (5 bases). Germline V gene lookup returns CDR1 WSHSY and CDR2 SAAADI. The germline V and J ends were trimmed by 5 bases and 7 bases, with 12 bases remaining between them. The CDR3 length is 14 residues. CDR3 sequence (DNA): TGCGCCAGCAGTACCGGGGGGGTGAATTCACCCCTCCACTTT. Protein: CASSTGGVNSPLHF.

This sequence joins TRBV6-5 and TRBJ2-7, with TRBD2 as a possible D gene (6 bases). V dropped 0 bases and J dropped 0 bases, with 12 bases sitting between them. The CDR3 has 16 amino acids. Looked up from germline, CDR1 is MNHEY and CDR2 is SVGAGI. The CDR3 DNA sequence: TGTGCCAGCAGTTACTCGGCGGGAAGTAGCTCCTACGAGCAGTACTTC. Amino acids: CASSYSAGSSSYEQYF.

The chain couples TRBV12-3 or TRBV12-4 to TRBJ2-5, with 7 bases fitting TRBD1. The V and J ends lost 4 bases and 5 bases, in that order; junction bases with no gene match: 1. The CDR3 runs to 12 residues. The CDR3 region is CASSSQGETQYF. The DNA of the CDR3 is TGTGCCAGCAGTTCACAGGGGGAGACCCAGTACTTC.

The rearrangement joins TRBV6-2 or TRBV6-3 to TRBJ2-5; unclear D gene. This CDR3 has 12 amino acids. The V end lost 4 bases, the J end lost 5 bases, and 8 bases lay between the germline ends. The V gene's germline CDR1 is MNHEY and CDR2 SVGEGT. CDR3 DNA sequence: TGTGCCAGCAGTTCCCTAGGCGAGACCCAGTACTTC. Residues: CASSSLGETQYF.

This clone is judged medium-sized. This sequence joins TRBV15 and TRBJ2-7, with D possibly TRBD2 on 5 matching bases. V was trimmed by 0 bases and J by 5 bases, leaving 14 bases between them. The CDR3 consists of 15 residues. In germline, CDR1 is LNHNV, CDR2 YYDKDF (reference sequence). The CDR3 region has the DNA TGTGCCACCAGCAGAGATCGGCAGCGTAGCGACGAGCAGTACTTC. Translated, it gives CATSRDRQRSDEQYF.

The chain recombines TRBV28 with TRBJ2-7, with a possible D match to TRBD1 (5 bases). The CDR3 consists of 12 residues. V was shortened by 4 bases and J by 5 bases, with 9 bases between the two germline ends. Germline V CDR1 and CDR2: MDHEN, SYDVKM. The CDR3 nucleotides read TGTGCCAGCAGTTACAGGTACAACGAGCAGTACTTC. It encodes CASSYRYNEQYF.

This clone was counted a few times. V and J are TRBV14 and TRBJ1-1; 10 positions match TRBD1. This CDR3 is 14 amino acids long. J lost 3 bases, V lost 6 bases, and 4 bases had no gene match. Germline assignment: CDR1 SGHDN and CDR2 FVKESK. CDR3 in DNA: TGTGCCAGCAGACTCGGGACAGGGGACACTGAAGCTTTCTTT. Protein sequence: CASRLGTGDTEAFF. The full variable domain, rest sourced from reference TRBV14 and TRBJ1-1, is EAGVTQFPSHSVIEKGQTVTLRCDPISGHDNLYWYRRVMGKEIKFLLHFVKESKQDESGMPNNRFLAERTGGTYSTLKVQPAELEDSGVYFCASRLGTGDTEAFFGQGTRLTVV.

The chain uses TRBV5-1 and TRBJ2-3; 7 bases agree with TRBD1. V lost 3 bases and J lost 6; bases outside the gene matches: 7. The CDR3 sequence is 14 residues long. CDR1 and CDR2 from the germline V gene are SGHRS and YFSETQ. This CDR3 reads CASSWPGTVDTQYF. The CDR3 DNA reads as TGCGCCAGCAGCTGGCCCGGGACAGTTGATACGCAGTATTTT.

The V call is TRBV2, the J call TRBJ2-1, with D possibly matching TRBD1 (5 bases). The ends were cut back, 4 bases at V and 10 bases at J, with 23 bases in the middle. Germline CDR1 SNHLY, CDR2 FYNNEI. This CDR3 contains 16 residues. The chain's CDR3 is CASSGVGPDHPLEQFF. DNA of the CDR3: TGTGCCAGCAGTGGGGTGGGGCCTGACCACCCCCTGGAGCAGTTCTTC.

CDR3 region: CAISGGDRGETEAFF. DNA of the CDR3: TGTGCCATCAGTGGAGGAGACAGGGGAGAAACTGAAGCTTTCTTT. This chain joins TRBV10-3 and TRBJ1-1, with TRBD1 identical over 8 bases. Germline V lookup: CDR1 ENHRY, CDR2 SYGVKD. V shed 4 bases and J 5 bases; nucleotides not matched to a gene: 9. The CDR3 covers 15 residues.

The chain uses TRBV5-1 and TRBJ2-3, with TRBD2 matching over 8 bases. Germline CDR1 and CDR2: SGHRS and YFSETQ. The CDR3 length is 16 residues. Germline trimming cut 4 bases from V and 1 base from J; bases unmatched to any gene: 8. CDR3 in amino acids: CASSPQVGRGTDTQYF. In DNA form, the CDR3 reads TGCGCCAGCAGCCCTCAAGTCGGGAGGGGCACAGATACGCAGTATTTT.

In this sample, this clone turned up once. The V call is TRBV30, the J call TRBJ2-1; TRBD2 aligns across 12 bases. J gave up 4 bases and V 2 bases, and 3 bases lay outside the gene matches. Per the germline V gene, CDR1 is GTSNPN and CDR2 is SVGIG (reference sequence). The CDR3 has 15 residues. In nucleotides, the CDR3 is TGTGCCTGGAGTAGACTAGCGGGGGCTTACAATGAGCAGTTCTTC. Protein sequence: CAWSRLAGAYNEQFF.

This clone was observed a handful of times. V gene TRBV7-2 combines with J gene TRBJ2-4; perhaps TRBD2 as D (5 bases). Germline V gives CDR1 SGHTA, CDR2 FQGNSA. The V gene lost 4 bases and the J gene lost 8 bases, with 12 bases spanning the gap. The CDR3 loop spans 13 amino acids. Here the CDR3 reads CASSSGMVDIQYF. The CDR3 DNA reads TGTGCCAGCAGCTCCGGGATGGTTGACATTCAGTACTTC. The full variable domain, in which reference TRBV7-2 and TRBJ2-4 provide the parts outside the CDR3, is GAGVSQSPSNKVTEKGKDVELRCDPISGHTALYWYRQSLGQGLEFLIYFQGNSAPDKSGLPSDRFSAERTGGSVSTLTIQRTQQEDSAVYLCASSSGMVDIQYFGAGTRLSVL.

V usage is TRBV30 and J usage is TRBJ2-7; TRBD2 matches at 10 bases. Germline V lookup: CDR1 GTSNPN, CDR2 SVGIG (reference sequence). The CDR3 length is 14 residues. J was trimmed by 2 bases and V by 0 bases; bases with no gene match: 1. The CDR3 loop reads CAWSVLAGTYEQYF. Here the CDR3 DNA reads TGTGCCTGGAGTGTACTAGCGGGGACCTACGAGCAGTACTTC.

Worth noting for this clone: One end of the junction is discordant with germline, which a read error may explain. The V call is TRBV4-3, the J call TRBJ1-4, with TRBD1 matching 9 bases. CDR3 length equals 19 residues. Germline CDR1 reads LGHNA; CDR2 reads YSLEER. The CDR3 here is CASNQDPPGQGLRGEKLFF. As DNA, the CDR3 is TGCGCCAGCAACCAAGATCCCCCGGGACAGGGCCTCCGTGGGGAAAAACTGTTTTTT.

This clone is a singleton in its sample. The CDR3 spells CASSKRTELAKNIQYF. CDR3 bases: TGTGCCAGTAGTAAGCGGACAGAACTAGCCAAAAACATTCAGTACTTC. V usage is TRBV19 and J usage is TRBJ2-4, with a tentative D call TRBD1 (6 bases). V lost 4 bases to trimming and J lost 0 bases, with 13 bases between them. Germline CDR1 and CDR2: LNHDA and SQIVND (reference sequence). CDR3 length equals 16 residues.

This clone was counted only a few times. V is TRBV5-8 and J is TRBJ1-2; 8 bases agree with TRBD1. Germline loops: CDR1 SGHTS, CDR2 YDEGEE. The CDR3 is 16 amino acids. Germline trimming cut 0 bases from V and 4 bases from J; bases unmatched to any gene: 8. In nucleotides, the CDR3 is TGTGCCAGCAGCTTGGGCCGGGACAGGAGCTTCTATGGCTACACCTTC. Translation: CASSLGRDRSFYGYTF. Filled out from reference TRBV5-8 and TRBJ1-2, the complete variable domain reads EAGVTQSPTHLIKTRGQQATLRCSPISGHTSVYWYQQALGLGLQFLLWYDEGEERNRGNFPPRFSGRQFPNYSSELNVNALELEDSALYLCASSLGRDRSFYGYTFGSGTRLTVV.